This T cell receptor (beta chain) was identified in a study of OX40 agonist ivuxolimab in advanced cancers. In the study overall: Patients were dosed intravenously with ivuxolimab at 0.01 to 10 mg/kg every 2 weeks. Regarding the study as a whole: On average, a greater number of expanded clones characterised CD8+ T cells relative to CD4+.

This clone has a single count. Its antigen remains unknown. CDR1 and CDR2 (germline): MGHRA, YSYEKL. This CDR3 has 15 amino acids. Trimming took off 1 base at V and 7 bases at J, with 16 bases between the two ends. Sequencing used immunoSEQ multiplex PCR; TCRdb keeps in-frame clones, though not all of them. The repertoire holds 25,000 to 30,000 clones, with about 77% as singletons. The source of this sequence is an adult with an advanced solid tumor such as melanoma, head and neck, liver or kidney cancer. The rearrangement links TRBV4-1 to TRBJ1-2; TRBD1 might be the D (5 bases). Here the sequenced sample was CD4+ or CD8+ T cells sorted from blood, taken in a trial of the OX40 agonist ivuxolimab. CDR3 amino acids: CASSQVPGGRGGYTF. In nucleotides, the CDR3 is TGCGCCAGCAGCCAAGTACCTGGGGGTCGCGGTGGCTACACCTTC.